This T cell receptor beta chain appears in the sequencing data of a study of T-cell reconstitution after alpha-beta-depleted transplantation in children. Losses at the gene ends were 1 base for V and 3 bases for J; bases not matched to a gene: 2. This CDR3 is built from 14 residues. CDR1 DFQATT and CDR2 SNEGSKA come from the germline V gene (reference sequence). This clonotype was seen repeatedly, ten times or more. For TCRbeta, the library was prepared with unique molecular identifiers. A single record per CDR3 protein comes from TCRdb applying MiXCR to the PCR reads. The profile shows around 400,000 distinct CDR3 sequences, about a tenth of them singletons.

The specimen comprised PBMCs from the stem cell graft donor, sampled from the stem cell graft. The source is a human donor who donated a stem cell graft to a child with acute myeloid leukemia. The V gene is TRBV20-1, the J gene TRBJ2-5; TRBD1 matches 10 bases. CDR3 nucleotide sequence: TGCAGTGCTAGAGCCGGGACAGGGGAAGAGACCCAGTACTTC. Protein: CSARAGTGEETQYF.